A single sample is the source of the 22 T cell receptor beta chains below, sequenced in a study of blood T cell repertoires in COVID-19. Profiled with immunoSEQ multiplex PCR; TCRdb holds only in-frame clones, not every one. Among 250,000 to 350,000 clones listed, 90% were seen once. Material for sequencing was PBMCs or T cells enriched from blood (not recorded which). All receptors come from a woman aged 18-29 years with acute COVID-19.

This chain joins TRBV27 and TRBJ1-1; D unclear. CDR1 and CDR2 from the germline V gene are MNHEY and SMNVEV (reference sequence). Trimming left V 6 bases short and J 6 bases short, with 17 bases between. The CDR3 consists of 14 residues. CDR3 amino acids: CASRRDGLLPEAFF. The CDR3 nucleotides are TGTGCCAGCAGGAGAGACGGACTGTTGCCTGAAGCTTTCTTT.

As regards this clone: An end of the junction differs from the germline gene, which may be a read error. The gene calls are TRBV3-1 (or the pseudogene TRBV3-2) and TRBJ2-1, with TRBD1 matching 8 bases. This CDR3 is built from 16 residues. Germline values: CDR1 LGHDT, CDR2 YNNKEL (reference sequence). CDR3 DNA sequence: TGTGCCAGCAGTCAAGACGCCACAGGGGGCTACAATGAGCAGTTCTTC. It specifies CASSQDATGGYNEQFF.

This clone was detected once. The gene calls are TRBV4-2 and TRBJ1-6, with 9 nucleotides matching TRBD1. This CDR3 contains 16 residues. CDR1 and CDR2 (germline): LGHNA, YNFKEQ. After removal of 2 bases from V and 5 bases from J, the junction contained 4 bases not matched to a gene. The CDR3 sequence: CASSQLGQGNNSPLHF. CDR3 nucleotides: TGTGCCAGCAGCCAACTCGGACAGGGGAATAATTCACCCCTCCACTTT.

The chain employs TRBV24-1 and TRBJ2-1; 15 bases fit TRBD2. Germline assignment: CDR1 KGHDR and CDR2 SFDVKD. The trim removed 5 bases at V and 2 bases at J, leaving 6 bases unmatched. The CDR3 is 18 amino acids. CDR3 DNA: TGTGCCACCAGTGGCAGGACTAGCGGGAGGGGAGCCTACAATGAGCAGTTCTTC. Translation: CATSGRTSGRGAYNEQFF.

The chain employs TRBV19 and TRBJ1-1, with TRBD1 matching 9 bases. Germline V gene data show CDR1 as LNHDA and CDR2 as SQIVND (reference sequence). CDR3 length equals 14 residues. The trim removed 4 bases at V and 3 bases at J, leaving 3 bases unmatched. The CDR3 protein is CASSSRDRDTEAFF. As DNA, the CDR3 is TGTGCCAGTAGTAGCCGGGACAGGGACACTGAAGCTTTCTTT.

The chain employs TRBV9 and TRBJ1-2; TRBD1 might be the D (6 bases). V was pared by 3 bases and J by 0 bases, with 12 bases between. Germline values: CDR1 SGDLS, CDR2 YYNGEE. This CDR3 has 15 residues. The CDR3 here is CASSGEGGPNYGYTF. The CDR3 DNA reads as TGTGCCAGCAGCGGCGAGGGGGGGCCTAACTATGGCTACACCTTC.

This clone has only one observation. V usage is TRBV28 and J usage is TRBJ1-1; 9 nucleotides match TRBD1. V shed 6 bases, J shed 1 base, and the junction held 0 bases outside the gene matches. CDR1 MDHEN and CDR2 SYDVKM come from the germline V gene. The CDR3 is 13 amino acids. CDR3 nucleotide sequence: TGTGCCAGCAGGGGACAGGGGAACACTGAAGCTTTCTTT. Encoded protein: CASRGQGNTEAFF.

The chain links TRBV5-6 to TRBJ1-1; no firm D call. V was cut by 4 bases and J by 6 bases, with 13 bases left in between. CDR3 size: 13 residues. The germline V gene encodes CDR1 SGHDT and CDR2 YYEEEE. DNA of the CDR3: TGTGCCAGCAGCACGGCGGCAAGCGCTGAAGCTTTCTTT. Translated, it gives CASSTAASAEAFF.

The chain has TRBV7-3 and TRBJ2-3; 11 bases agree with TRBD1. V trimming: 6 bases; J trimming: 9 bases; junction bases outside the gene matches: 5. Germline V gene data show CDR1 as SGHTA and CDR2 as FQGTGA. This CDR3 comprises 13 residues. In DNA form, the CDR3 reads TGTGCCAGCAGTTTAGGGACAGGGGGAACGCAGTATTTT. Translated, it gives CASSLGTGGTQYF.

The gene calls are TRBV20-1 and TRBJ1-6; 8 bases align to TRBD1. V gave up 3 bases and J gave up 5 bases; unmatched junction bases: 6. Germline V gene sequence: CDR1 DFQATT, CDR2 SNEGSKA (reference sequence). The CDR3 extends over 15 amino acids. In DNA form, the CDR3 reads TGCAGTGCTAGTCTGACAGGGGCCCATAATTCACCCCTCCACTTT. Its protein is CSASLTGAHNSPLHF.

This rearrangement joins TRBV27 to TRBJ2-5, with 7 nucleotides matching TRBD1. V was pared by 5 bases and J by 5 bases, with 8 bases of the junction left unmatched. The germline V gene encodes CDR1 MNHEY and CDR2 SMNVEV (reference sequence). This CDR3 is 14 amino acids long. The CDR3 bases are TGTGCCAGCAGTACTCGAGGGGGCTGGGAGACCCAGTACTTC. It translates to CASSTRGGWETQYF.

This clone showed up just once. The chain is built from TRBV28 and TRBJ1-2; 9 positions agree with TRBD1. Trimming at V came to 8 bases and at J to 1 base, leaving 8 bases not matched to a gene. CDR1 and CDR2 (germline): MDHEN, SYDVKM. The CDR3 is 15 amino acids. CDR3 nucleotide sequence: TGTGCCAGCCGAGTAGGGACAGGGTTTAACTATGGCTACACCTTC. Translating gives CASRVGTGFNYGYTF.

The rearrangement uses TRBV7-2 and TRBJ1-1; tentative D call: TRBD1 (5 bases). There are 16 residues in the CDR3. In germline, CDR1 is SGHTA, CDR2 FQGNSA. Trimming left V 5 bases short and J 3 bases short, with 19 bases between. This CDR3 reads CASSLRKKQADTEAFF. The CDR3 DNA follows: TGTGCCAGCAGCCTGAGGAAGAAACAGGCGGACACTGAAGCTTTCTTT.

This sequence joins TRBV7-9 and TRBJ1-2; D is unclear. V lost 1 base and J 4 bases, leaving 4 bases between the germline ends. The CDR3 has 12 amino acids. CDR1 and CDR2 (germline): SEHNR, FQNEAQ (reference sequence). The DNA for the CDR3 is TGTGCCAGCAGCTTAGATAGCTATGGCTACACCTTC. This encodes CASSLDSYGYTF.

V and J are TRBV5-1 and TRBJ2-7, with D unresolved. The V gene lost 0 bases and the J gene lost 4 bases, with 8 bases spanning the gap. CDR3 size: 13 residues. CDR1 and CDR2 from the germline V gene are SGHRS and YFSETQ. The CDR3 loop is CASSLANGYEQYF. Written as DNA, the CDR3 is TGCGCCAGCAGCTTGGCCAACGGGTACGAGCAGTACTTC.

The chain combines TRBV29-1 with TRBJ2-2, with 7 bases lining up with TRBD1. The V gene's germline CDR1 is SQVTM and CDR2 ANQGSEA. With 7 bases clipped from V and 1 base from J, the junction kept 3 bases outside the gene matches. CDR3 length: 13 amino acids. The CDR3 coding sequence is TGCAGCGGGGGACAGATGAACACCGGGGAGCTGTTTTTT. This codes for CSGGQMNTGELFF.

The rearrangement uses TRBV12-5 and TRBJ2-7; TRBD2 matches at 8 bases. Trimming took 1 base from V and 4 from J; bases not matched to a gene: 9. This CDR3 comprises 16 residues. Germline lookup yields CDR1 LGHNT and CDR2 FRNRAP. The CDR3 DNA sequence: TGTGCTAGTGGTTTGGCTTCTAGCGGGTGGTATTACGAGCAGTACTTC. Its translation is CASGLASSGWYYEQYF.

This clone showed up just once. This chain uses TRBV28 with TRBJ1-1, with 7 nucleotides matching TRBD1. Germline values: CDR1 MDHEN, CDR2 SYDVKM. This CDR3 comprises 15 residues. Unmatched junction bases numbered 8, after V lost 6 bases and J lost 1 base. Here the CDR3 reads CASRFRGIANTEAFF. Written as DNA, the CDR3 is TGTGCCAGCAGGTTCAGGGGGATAGCGAACACTGAAGCTTTCTTT.

The gene calls are TRBV6-1 and TRBJ1-1; 10 nucleotides align to TRBD1. V was pared by 0 bases and J by 1 base, with 5 bases of the junction left unmatched. The CDR3 has 17 residues. Germline V gene lookup returns CDR1 MNHNS and CDR2 SASEGT. CDR3: CASSEAMTGGWNTEAFF. The CDR3 DNA follows: TGTGCCAGCAGTGAAGCGATGACAGGGGGCTGGAACACTGAAGCTTTCTTT.

The chain employs TRBV25-1 and TRBJ1-1, with 8 positions matching TRBD1. Unmatched junction bases numbered 4, after V lost 5 bases and J lost 2 bases. Germline CDR1 and CDR2: MGHDK and SYGVNS. There are 14 residues in the CDR3. The DNA of the CDR3 is TGTGCCAGCAGTATAGCAGGGGGCAACACTGAAGCTTTCTTT. It codes for CASSIAGGNTEAFF.

The V and J genes are TRBV14 and TRBJ2-1; 10 bases fit TRBD1. The CDR3 runs 18 residues. The J segment lost 4 bases and the V segment lost 1 base, leaving 10 bases of the junction unmatched. Germline lookup yields CDR1 SGHDN and CDR2 FVKESK. The CDR3 sequence: CASSQGLTGGLFYNEQFF. As DNA, the CDR3 is TGTGCCAGCAGCCAAGGACTGACAGGGGGCCTTTTTTACAATGAGCAGTTCTTC.

J is TRBJ1-4 and V is TRBV7-6; D gene ambiguous. Germline CDR1 and CDR2: SGHVS and FNYEAQ. V lost 3 bases and J lost 4, with 12 bases in between. This CDR3 region has 15 residues. The DNA of the CDR3 is TGTGCCAGCAGCTTTTTGCCTATCGATAATGAAAAACTGTTTTTT. Its protein product is CASSFLPIDNEKLFF. The full variable domain, with the rest looked up from reference TRBV7-6 and TRBJ1-4, is GAGVSQSPRYKVTKRGQDVALRCDPISGHVSLYWYRQALGQGPEFLTYFNYEAQQDKSGLPNDRFSAERPEGSISTLTIQRTEQRDSAMYRCASSFLPIDNEKLFFGSGTQLSVL.